These T cell receptor beta chains were read from a single sample in a study of CD8 T cells in ankylosing spondylitis. TCRdb recomputed calls from the 5' RACE reads with MiXCR, one row per CDR3 protein. Here the sample spans roughly 140,000 distinct CDR3 sequences, more than 40% being singletons. Sequencing was done on a sample of synovial fluid, either unsorted or a sorted T cell fraction (not recorded which). The source is a male donor with ankylosing spondylitis. The CDR3 runs from the conserved cysteine through the conserved F or W. Each record gives: D gene, J gene, clone size, CDR3 length, V gene, CDR3 DNA, CDR3 protein. D genes are given only for firm matches. Some rows have no size entry. The others give once, few or many, or a class for an expanded clone.

TRBD1 | TRBJ1-5 | few | 17 | TRBV15 | TGTGCCACCAGCAGGTTGAACAGGGGGCGCGGCAATCAGCCCCAGCATTTT | CATSRLNRGRGNQPQHF
TRBD2 | TRBJ2-1 | few | 16 | TRBV4-3 | TGCGCCAGCAGCCAAGGGCTAGCGGGGACATACAATGAGCAGTTCTTC | CASSQGLAGTYNEQFF
NA | TRBJ2-3 | NA | 15 | TRBV7-2 | TGTGCCAGCAGCTTAGGTTGGCCGCCCACAGATACGCAGTATTTT | CASSLGWPPTDTQYF
TRBD2 | TRBJ2-7 | NA | 14 | TRBV29-1 | TGCAGCGCAAAACTAGCGGCTAACCCCTACGAGCAGTACTTC | CSAKLAANPYEQYF
TRBD1 | TRBJ2-2 | few | 15 | TRBV3-1 | TGTGCCAGCAAAGGGTGGACAGGGGATGCCGGGGAGCTGTTTTTT | CASKGWTGDAGELFF
NA | TRBJ1-1 | many | 13 | TRBV6-1 | TGTGCCAGCAGTGAAGCGACAGAGACTGAAGCTTTCTTT | CASSEATETEAFF
NA | TRBJ1-4 | NA | 16 | TRBV5-5 | TGTGCCAGCAGCCACCACATTCGGGGAGTGGGTGAAAAACTGTTTTTT | CASSHHIRGVGEKLFF
NA | TRBJ1-1 | few | 13 | TRBV29-1 | TGCAGCGTTGAGGGGGGAACAGGCCTGGTAGCTTTCTTT | CSVEGGTGLVAFF
NA | TRBJ1-1 | NA | 13 | TRBV3-1 | TGTGCCAGCAGCCAAGAGGGTTATTTGGGAGGTTTCTTT | CASSQEGYLGGFF
NA | TRBJ2-3 | few | 11 | TRBV12-3/TRBV12-4 | TGTGCCAGCAGTTTGTTGGGGACGCAGTATTTT | CASSLLGTQYF
TRBD1 | TRBJ2-2 | NA | 14 | TRBV30 | TGTGCCTGGAGTGTACGGCAGGGGGTCGGGGAGCTGTTTTTT | CAWSVRQGVGELFF
NA | TRBJ1-1 | few | 15 | TRBV27 | TGTGCCAGCAGTTTAGGGGGTCAGGGGAACACTGAAGCTTTCTTT | CASSLGGQGNTEAFF
NA | TRBJ2-1 | NA | 16 | TRBV4-2 | TGTGCCAGCAGCCAATACGAGGACTACGGACGCGATGAGCAGTTCTTC | CASSQYEDYGRDEQFF
TRBD2 | TRBJ2-5 | many | 15 | TRBV29-1 | TGCAGCGTTGAAGGAACCACTAGCGCACAAGAGACCCAGTACTTC | CSVEGTTSAQETQYF
TRBD1 | TRBJ2-2 | NA | 15 | TRBV12-3/TRBV12-4 | TGTGCCAGCAGCTCCCCGGGACAGACCACCGGGGAGCTGTTTTTT | CASSSPGQTTGELFF
TRBD2 | TRBJ2-5 | NA | 18 | TRBV4-2 | TGTGCCAGCAGCCAAGTAACCCTACTAGCGGCCCACAGGGAGACCCAGTACTTC | CASSQVTLLAAHRETQYF
NA | TRBJ1-1 | NA | 15 | TRBV5-5 | TGTGCCAGCAGGGAAAGGGGCGATGTGAACACTGAAGCTTTCTTT | CASRERGDVNTEAFF
TRBD2 | TRBJ2-7 | NA | 15 | TRBV6-1 | TGTGCCACGACGGGGGCTAGCGGGGCCACCTACGAGCAGTACTTC | CATTGASGATYEQYF
NA | TRBJ1-3 | few | 13 | TRBV21-1 | TGTGCCAGCAGGGACCACTCTGGAAACACCATATATTTT | CASRDHSGNTIYF
NA | TRBJ1-1 | NA | 15 | TRBV19 | TGTGCCAGTAGTATTTTTGGGGGAGTGAACACTGAAGCTTTCTTT | CASSIFGGVNTEAFF
NA | TRBJ1-2 | few | 15 | TRBV12-3/TRBV12-4 | TGTGCCAGCAGCTACCTCAACAGGGAGAACTATGGCTACACCTTC | CASSYLNRENYGYTF
TRBD2 | TRBJ2-1 | NA | 16 | TRBV12-3/TRBV12-4 | TGTGCCAGCAGTTTAGTGGCTAGCGGTACCTACAATGAGCAGTTCTTC | CASSLVASGTYNEQFF
TRBD1 | TRBJ1-2 | NA | 20 | TRBV27 | TGTGCCAGCAGCCCTCTACGGTCGGTAACAGGGGGTGAGGGTAACTATGGCTACACCTTC | CASSPLRSVTGGEGNYGYTF
TRBD2 | TRBJ2-1 | NA | 20 | TRBV28 | TGTGCCAGCAGTCCCTGGACTAGCGGGAGGGCCCGGAGCTCCTACAATGAGCAGTTCTTC | CASSPWTSGRARSSYNEQFF
NA | TRBJ2-5 | NA | 15 | TRBV10-3 | TGTGCCATCAGTGAGTTTCAAGGACTGGAAGAGACCCAGTACTTC | CAISEFQGLEETQYF
NA | TRBJ1-5 | few | 15 | TRBV5-1 | TGCGCCAGCAGCTCAATCGGAGGATACAATCAGCCCCAGCATTTT | CASSSIGGYNQPQHF
NA | TRBJ1-5 | NA | 16 | TRBV12-3/TRBV12-4 | TGTGCCAGCAGTTTCTCCAGGGGAAGACCGAATCAGCCCCAGCATTTT | CASSFSRGRPNQPQHF
NA | TRBJ1-5 | NA | 15 | TRBV12-3/TRBV12-4 | TGTGCCAGCAGTCCAAGGGGAACCCTCAATCAGCCCCAGCATTTT | CASSPRGTLNQPQHF
NA | TRBJ2-1 | few | 16 | TRBV12-3/TRBV12-4 | TGTGCCAGCAGTTTTTCAGCCACCAGCTCCTACAATGAGCAGTTCTTC | CASSFSATSSYNEQFF
TRBD1 | TRBJ2-2 | NA | 17 | TRBV7-7 | TGTGCTAGCAGCCCAACCCCGAGACAGGGTTGGACCGGGGAGCTGTTTTTT | CASSPTPRQGWTGELFF
NA | TRBJ2-5 | NA | 14 | TRBV6-5 | TGTGCCAGCAGTTACCCCGCTTGGTCGGGAAACCAGTACTTC | CASSYPAWSGNQYF
NA | TRBJ2-7 | few | 13 | TRBV5-1 | TGCGCCAGCTCCCGAGACAGGTATCTCGAGCAGTACTTC | CASSRDRYLEQYF
NA | TRBJ2-7 | many | 18 | TRBV20-1 | TGCAGTGCTCCCCCTAGAGCACTCGAAATGGCAAAACCCTACGAGCAGTACTTC | CSAPPRALEMAKPYEQYF
NA | TRBJ2-7 | NA | 14 | TRBV29-1 | TGCAGCGTTTTCACTCGGACCGGAACTAACGAGCAGTACTTC | CSVFTRTGTNEQYF
TRBD1 | TRBJ1-1 | NA | 16 | TRBV7-9 | TGTGCCAGCAGTAGATATTCGACGGGACAGGGCACTGAAGCTTTCTTT | CASSRYSTGQGTEAFF
TRBD1 | TRBJ2-7 | few | 15 | TRBV5-1 | TGCGCCAGCACCACCCAGGGACAGGGAAGGGACGAGCAGTACTTC | CASTTQGQGRDEQYF
NA | TRBJ1-2 | NA | 15 | TRBV9 | TGTGCCAGCAGCGTAGTCCAATCCTGGGACTATGGCTACACCTTC | CASSVVQSWDYGYTF
NA | TRBJ1-1 | NA | 16 | TRBV4-1 | TGCGCCAGCAGCCAAGGGGGGGGACATGGAAACACTGAAGCTTTCTTT | CASSQGGGHGNTEAFF
NA | TRBJ2-5 | NA | 15 | TRBV10-3 | TGTGCCATCAGCCGGTTGGGGTCCTGGGAAGAGACCCAGTACTTC | CAISRLGSWEETQYF
TRBD1 | TRBJ1-6 | NA | 15 | TRBV4-1 | TGCGCCAGCAGCCCTCCATACAGGGGTAATTCACCCCTCCACTTT | CASSPPYRGNSPLHF
TRBD1 | TRBJ2-7 | many | 15 | TRBV10-3 | TGTGCCATCAGTGATCCCGGGACAGGGTCCTACGAGCAGTACTTC | CAISDPGTGSYEQYF
NA | TRBJ2-6 | NA | 15 | TRBV19 | TGTGCCAGTAGTACCCCCCGCTCTGGGGCCAACGTCCTGACTTTC | CASSTPRSGANVLTF
TRBD1 | TRBJ1-1 | few | 15 | TRBV28 | TGTGCCACAGATCAGGGGGCGTGGGTTAACACTGAAGCTTTCTTT | CATDQGAWVNTEAFF
TRBD2 | TRBJ2-1 | NA | 17 | TRBV28 | TGTGCCAGCAGTCTGACCAACCTAGCGGCCTACTACAATGAGCAGTTCTTC | CASSLTNLAAYYNEQFF